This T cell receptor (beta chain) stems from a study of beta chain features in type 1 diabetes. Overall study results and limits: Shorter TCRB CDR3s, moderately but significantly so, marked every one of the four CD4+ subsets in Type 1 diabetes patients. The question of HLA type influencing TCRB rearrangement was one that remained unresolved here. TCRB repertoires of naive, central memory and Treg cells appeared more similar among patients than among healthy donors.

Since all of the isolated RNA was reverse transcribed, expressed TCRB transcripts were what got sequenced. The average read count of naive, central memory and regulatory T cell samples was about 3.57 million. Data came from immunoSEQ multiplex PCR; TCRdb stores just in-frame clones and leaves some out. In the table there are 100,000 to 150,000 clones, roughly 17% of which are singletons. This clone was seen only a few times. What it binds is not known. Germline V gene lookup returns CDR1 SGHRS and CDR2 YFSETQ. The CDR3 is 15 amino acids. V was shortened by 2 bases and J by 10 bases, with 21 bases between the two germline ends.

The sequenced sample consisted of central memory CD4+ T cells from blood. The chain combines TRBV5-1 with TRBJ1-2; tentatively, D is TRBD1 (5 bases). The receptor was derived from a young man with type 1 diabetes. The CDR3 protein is CASSLRQGGVRDYTF. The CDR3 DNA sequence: TGCGCCAGCAGCTTACGTCAGGGAGGTGTACGAGACTACACCTTC.